Presented here are 26 T cell receptor beta chains from one specimen sequenced in a study of OX40 agonist ivuxolimab in advanced cancers. TCRdb keeps only in-frame clones here, not all; method: immunoSEQ multiplex PCR. Of about 34,000 clones listed, about nine tenths are singletons. The sample was CD4+ or CD8+ T cells sorted from blood, taken in a trial of the OX40 agonist ivuxolimab. Every receptor here comes from an adult with an advanced solid tumor such as melanoma, head and neck, liver or kidney cancer.

The chain links TRBV30 to TRBJ2-1; no reliable D call. V dropped 5 bases and J dropped 0 bases, with 11 bases sitting between them. The CDR3 totals 14 residues. The germline CDR1 and CDR2 sequences are GTSNPN and SVGIG (reference sequence). The CDR3 region has the DNA TGTGCCTGGGCCCCGGTAAGCTCCTACAATGAGCAGTTCTTC. Amino acid sequence: CAWAPVSSYNEQFF.

The table lists this clone with a count of one. The chain is built from TRBV18 and TRBJ1-1; D is unclear. V lost 6 bases and J 1 base, leaving 15 bases between the germline ends. The CDR3 has 15 amino acids. Germline V gene lookup returns CDR1 KGHSH and CDR2 LQKENI. This CDR3 is CASSFFSGKNTEAFF. CDR3 sequence (DNA): TGTGCCAGCTCCTTTTTCTCCGGGAAGAACACTGAAGCTTTCTTT.

This clone was recorded once. The J gene is TRBJ2-5, the V gene TRBV5-1; the D gene is possibly TRBD2 (6 bases). The CDR3 contains 15 residues. Between the trimmed V and J ends, which lost 2 bases and 3 bases, there was a span of 14 bases. CDR1 is SGHRS, CDR2 YFSETQ, per germline. The CDR3 loop is CASSFNAGSKETQYF. The CDR3 DNA sequence: TGCGCCAGCAGCTTTAACGCCGGGAGCAAAGAGACCCAGTACTTC.

The rearrangement uses TRBV28 and TRBJ2-7; D tentatively fits TRBD1 or TRBD2 (5 bases each). CDR1 MDHEN and CDR2 SYDVKM come from the germline V gene. The germline V and J ends were trimmed by 1 base and 2 bases, with 12 bases remaining between them. The length of the CDR3 is 15 residues. The CDR3 loop reads CASSLSFGDPYEQYF. Here the CDR3 DNA reads TGTGCCAGCAGTTTATCATTCGGGGACCCCTACGAGCAGTACTTC.

This clone has only one observation. The chain employs TRBV5-6 and TRBJ2-7; 7 nucleotides line up with TRBD1. CDR3 length: 15 amino acids. Germline V gene lookup returns CDR1 SGHDT and CDR2 YYEEEE. V lost 3 bases and J lost 5; bases outside the gene matches: 11. CDR3 protein: CASSSLKGQPDEQYF. The CDR3 nucleotides are TGTGCCAGCAGCTCCCTGAAGGGACAGCCGGACGAGCAGTACTTC.

This clone was picked up one time. The chain joins TRBV4-1 to TRBJ1-2, with unresolved D. The CDR3 runs 13 residues. V lost 0 bases to trimming and J lost 4 bases, with 6 bases between them. Germline V CDR1 and CDR2: MGHRA, YSYEKL. The CDR3 spells CASSQEPGYGYTF. CDR3 bases: TGCGCCAGCAGCCAAGAACCGGGCTATGGCTACACCTTC.

This chain joins TRBV19 and TRBJ1-6; tentative D call: TRBD1 (5 bases). The CDR3 has 13 amino acids. The ends were cut back, 6 bases at V and 9 bases at J, with 12 bases in the middle. Germline V gives CDR1 LNHDA, CDR2 SQIVND (reference sequence). CDR3: CASRDGGGSPLHF. CDR3 in DNA: TGTGCCAGTAGAGACGGGGGGGGTTCACCCCTCCACTTT.

The chain links TRBV28 to TRBJ1-2; D unresolved. The CDR3 extends over 12 amino acids. The ends were cut back, 10 bases at V and 0 bases at J, with 9 bases in the middle. Germline loops: CDR1 MDHEN, CDR2 SYDVKM. The CDR3 nucleotides are TGTGCCACCAGAAACTCTAACTATGGCTACACCTTC. This sequence encodes CATRNSNYGYTF.

The V and J genes are TRBV19 and TRBJ1-5; 12 nucleotides line up with TRBD1. Germline CDR1 is LNHDA and CDR2 is SQIVND (reference sequence). The CDR3 runs to 19 residues. The ends lost 4 bases at V and 0 bases at J; junction bases unmatched: 10. CDR3 coding DNA: TGTGCCAGTAGTAAACATCCGGGACAGGGGGCCCTTAGCAATCAGCCCCAGCATTTT. Protein product: CASSKHPGQGALSNQPQHF.

This clone has only a few counts. CDR3 residues: CAWSASGTAEKLFF. The CDR3 DNA is TGTGCCTGGAGTGCCTCAGGGACTGCGGAAAAACTGTTTTTT. The chain employs TRBV30 and TRBJ1-4; D may be TRBD1 (5 bases). V was shortened by 1 base and J by 8 bases, with 14 bases between the two germline ends. The germline V gene has CDR1 GTSNPN and CDR2 SVGIG (reference sequence). The CDR3 has 14 residues.

The chain links TRBV6-1 to TRBJ1-5; D gene uncertain. Germline V CDR1 and CDR2: MNHNS, SASEGT. The CDR3 is 13 amino acids. Between the trimmed V and J ends, which lost 1 base and 12 bases, there was a span of 13 bases. CDR3 sequence: CASSEVRDGLQHF. CDR3 sequence (DNA): TGTGCCAGCAGTGAAGTGAGAGACGGACTCCAGCATTTT.

The chain links TRBV4-2 to TRBJ2-7, with D tentatively TRBD2 (6 bases). Germline CDR1 reads LGHNA; CDR2 reads YNFKEQ. The V end was cut by 0 bases, the J end by 0 bases, with 18 bases between. This CDR3 spans 18 amino acids. The CDR3 sequence is CASSQDWRDDGNSYEQYF. Written as DNA, the CDR3 is TGTGCCAGCAGCCAAGATTGGAGGGACGACGGCAACTCCTACGAGCAGTACTTC.

The rearrangement links TRBV14 to TRBJ2-3; 8 nucleotides line up with TRBD2. The V segment lost 3 bases and the J segment 2 bases; nucleotides outside the gene matches: 4. This CDR3 has 15 amino acids. The germline gives CDR1 SGHDN, CDR2 FVKESK. CDR3 loop: CASSQTGGDTDTQYF. The CDR3 DNA follows: TGTGCCAGCAGCCAGACGGGAGGGGACACAGATACGCAGTATTTT.

This chain connects TRBV19 to TRBJ1-4; 8 positions match TRBD1. Germline V lookup: CDR1 LNHDA, CDR2 SQIVND (reference sequence). The trim removed 8 bases at V and 3 bases at J, leaving 5 bases unmatched. The CDR3 runs to 14 residues. This chain's CDR3 is CASALTGANEKLFF. CDR3 DNA sequence: TGTGCCAGTGCCCTGACAGGGGCTAATGAAAAACTGTTTTTT.

The chain is built from TRBV5-6 and TRBJ2-7; D assignment may be TRBD1 or TRBD2 (5 bases each). CDR3 length: 14 amino acids. Trimming shortened V by 4 bases and J by 2 bases, and 13 bases separated the two germline ends. Germline V gene lookup returns CDR1 SGHDT and CDR2 YYEEEE. For the CDR3, the DNA is TGTGCCAGCAGCAGGGTGGGGACCACCTACGAGCAGTACTTC. Translating gives CASSRVGTTYEQYF.

The genes are TRBV18 and TRBJ2-1; 14 bases align to TRBD2. CDR3 length: 16 residues. V lost 6 bases, J lost 8 bases, and 9 bases stayed unmatched. The germline V gene has CDR1 KGHSH and CDR2 LQKENI. CDR3 amino acids: CASSPPGGLAGDEQFF. CDR3 bases: TGTGCCAGCTCGCCCCCGGGGGGACTAGCGGGAGATGAGCAGTTCTTC.

The gene calls are TRBV2 and TRBJ2-3; 7 nucleotides match TRBD1. V shed 7 bases, J shed 1 base, and the junction held 11 bases outside the gene matches. The CDR3 loop spans 16 amino acids. Germline CDR1 is SNHLY and CDR2 is FYNNEI. CDR3 residues: CASNRDSHYGTDTQYF. For the CDR3, the DNA is TGTGCCAGCAACCGGGACAGCCACTATGGCACAGATACGCAGTATTTT.

The chain links TRBV29-1 to TRBJ1-2; D remains unclear. The CDR3 length is 11 residues. The germline V gene encodes CDR1 SQVTM and CDR2 ANQGSEA. The germline V and J ends were trimmed by 3 bases and 4 bases, with 6 bases remaining between them. The CDR3 sequence: CSVEGGYGYTF. CDR3 DNA sequence: TGCAGCGTTGAGGGCGGCTATGGCTACACCTTC.

The CDR3 DNA follows: TGTGCCAGCAGCTTTAACCTCCAAGAGACCCAGTACTTC. Translating it yields CASSFNLQETQYF. This chain joins TRBV11-2 and TRBJ2-5; D remains unclear. V was clipped by 3 bases and J by 1 base, with 6 bases between them. The CDR3 is 13 amino acids. Germline lookup yields CDR1 SGHAT and CDR2 FQNNGV. Variable domain in full (rest from reference TRBV11-2 and TRBJ2-5): EAGVAQSPRYKIIEKRQSVAFWCNPISGHATLYWYQQILGQGPKLLIQFQNNGVVDDSQLPKDRFSAERLKGVDSTLKIQPAKLEDSAVYLCASSFNLQETQYFGPGTRLLVL.

The chain employs TRBV30 and TRBJ2-7, with 10 bases aligning to TRBD1. Germline V lookup: CDR1 GTSNPN, CDR2 SVGIG (reference sequence). The CDR3 sequence is 14 residues long. The junction had 4 bases not matched to a gene; V was cut back by 0 bases and J by 5 bases. The DNA for the CDR3 is TGTGCCTGGAGTGTAGACAGGGGGCATGACGAGCAGTACTTC. Translation: CAWSVDRGHDEQYF.

The rearrangement joins TRBV2 to TRBJ2-3; D remains ambiguous. This CDR3 has 16 residues. Between the trimmed V and J ends, which lost 1 base and 2 bases, there was a span of 13 bases. Per the germline V gene, CDR1 is SNHLY and CDR2 is FYNNEI. The CDR3 sequence is CASSEGPGAHTDTQYF. In nucleotides, the CDR3 is TGTGCCAGCAGTGAAGGTCCAGGAGCCCACACAGATACGCAGTATTTT.

J is TRBJ1-2 and V is TRBV4-3; 7 bases map to TRBD1. Germline trimming cut 0 bases from V and 7 bases from J; bases unmatched to any gene: 14. Germline V gene sequence: CDR1 LGHNA, CDR2 YSLEER. CDR3 length: 17 residues. CDR3 nucleotides: TGCGCCAGCAGCCAAGATCTAGGGGGGAAGGGGGCGAGTGGCTACACCTTC. Translated, it gives CASSQDLGGKGASGYTF.

CDR3 DNA sequence: TGTGCCAGCAGCTTAGATCTCGCAGGGGAGGGGAATGGCTACACCTTC. The encoded protein is CASSLDLAGEGNGYTF. The J gene is TRBJ1-2, the V gene TRBV11-2; a possible D gene is TRBD1 (6 bases). CDR1 is SGHAT and CDR2 is FQNNGV in the germline V gene. V lost 0 bases, J lost 6 bases, and 17 bases lay in between. This CDR3 region has 16 residues.

The DNA for the CDR3 is TGTGCCAGCAGCTTAGCTGATCGACCATCCACCGGGGAGCTGTTTTTT. Encoded protein: CASSLADRPSTGELFF. The J gene is TRBJ2-2, the V gene TRBV7-8; D unresolved. In germline, CDR1 is SGHVS, CDR2 FQNEAQ. The CDR3 is made up of 16 amino acids. V was shortened by 0 bases and J by 4 bases, with 12 bases between the two germline ends.

V gene TRBV19 combines with J gene TRBJ1-1; a possible D gene is TRBD1 (5 bases). This CDR3 has 17 amino acids. The germline V gene has CDR1 LNHDA and CDR2 SQIVND (reference sequence). V gave up 6 bases and J gave up 0 bases, with 20 bases separating them. The CDR3 sequence: CASRGLDYSRMNTEAFF. The CDR3 region has the DNA TGTGCCAGTAGGGGACTCGACTATTCGAGGATGAACACTGAAGCTTTCTTT.

This clone is a singleton in its sample. The V call is TRBV9, the J call TRBJ1-1; the D is unclear. V lost 2 bases and J 2 bases, leaving 7 bases between the germline ends. Germline assignment: CDR1 SGDLS and CDR2 YYNGEE. The CDR3 spans 13 residues. This CDR3 reads CASSVSRNTEAFF. CDR3 DNA sequence: TGTGCCAGCAGCGTGAGTAGAAACACTGAAGCTTTCTTT.